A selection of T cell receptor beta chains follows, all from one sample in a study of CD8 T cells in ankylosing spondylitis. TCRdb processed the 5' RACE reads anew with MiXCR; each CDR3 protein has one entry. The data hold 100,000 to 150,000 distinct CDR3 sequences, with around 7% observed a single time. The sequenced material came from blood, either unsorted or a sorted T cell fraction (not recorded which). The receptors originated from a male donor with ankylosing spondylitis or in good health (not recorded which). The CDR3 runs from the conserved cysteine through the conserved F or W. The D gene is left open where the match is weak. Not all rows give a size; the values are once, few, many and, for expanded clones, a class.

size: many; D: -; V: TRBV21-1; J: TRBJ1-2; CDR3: CASTLDPSGYTF; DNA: TGTGCCAGCACCCTGGACCCTTCCGGCTACACCTTC
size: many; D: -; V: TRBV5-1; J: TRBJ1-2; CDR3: CASSLAGGVSHYGYTF; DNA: TGCGCCAGCAGCTTGGCCGGGGGCGTGTCTCACTATGGCTACACCTTC
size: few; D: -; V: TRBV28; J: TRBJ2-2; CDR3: CASSSPSARGGNTGELFF; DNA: TGTGCCAGCAGTTCCCCCTCGGCTAGGGGGGGGAACACCGGGGAGCTGTTTTTT
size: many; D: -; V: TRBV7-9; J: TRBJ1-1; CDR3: CASSLVGPPNTEAFF; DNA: TGTGCCAGCAGCTTAGTTGGCCCTCCCAACACTGAAGCTTTCTTT
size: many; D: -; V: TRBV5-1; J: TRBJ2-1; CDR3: CASSLAIAVNNEQFF; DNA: TGCGCCAGCAGCTTGGCCATCGCTGTAAACAATGAGCAGTTCTTC
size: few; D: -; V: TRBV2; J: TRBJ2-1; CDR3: CASSQGPNNEQFF; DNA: TGTGCCAGCAGCCAGGGACCCAACAATGAGCAGTTCTTC
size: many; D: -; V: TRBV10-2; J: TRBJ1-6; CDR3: CASKTQENSPLHF; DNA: TGCGCCAGCAAAACACAGGAGAATTCACCCCTCCACTTT
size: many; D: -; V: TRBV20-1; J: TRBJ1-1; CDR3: CSARGVNTEAFF; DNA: TGCAGTGCGAGGGGGGTTAACACTGAAGCTTTCTTT
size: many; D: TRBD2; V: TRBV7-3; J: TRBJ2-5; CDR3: CASSPSGGRQETQYF; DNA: TGTGCCAGCAGCCCCTCGGGGGGGAGGCAAGAGACCCAGTACTTC
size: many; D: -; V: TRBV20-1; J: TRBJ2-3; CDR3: CSARILDTQYF; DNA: TGCAGTGCTAGAATCTTAGATACGCAGTATTTT
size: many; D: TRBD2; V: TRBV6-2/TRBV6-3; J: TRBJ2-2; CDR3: CASRGGSSNTGELFF; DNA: TGTGCCAGCCGGGGCGGGAGCTCGAACACCGGGGAGCTGTTTTTT
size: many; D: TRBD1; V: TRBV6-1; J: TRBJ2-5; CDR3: CASSANAGTGAVETQYF; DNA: TGTGCCAGCAGTGCCAACGCCGGGACAGGGGCAGTAGAGACCCAGTACTTC
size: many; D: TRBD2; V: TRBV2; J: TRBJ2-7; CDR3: CASSELAATYEQYF; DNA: TGTGCCAGCAGTGAACTAGCGGCCACCTACGAGCAGTACTTC
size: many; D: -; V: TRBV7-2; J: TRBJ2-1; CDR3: CASSLDPQLIYEQFF; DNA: TGTGCCAGCAGCTTAGACCCACAACTTATTTATGAGCAGTTCTTC
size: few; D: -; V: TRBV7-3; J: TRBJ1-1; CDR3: CASSRTVNTEAFF; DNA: TGTGCCAGCAGCCGGACCGTGAACACTGAAGCTTTCTTT
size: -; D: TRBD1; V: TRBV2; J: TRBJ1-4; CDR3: CASSQTGDKLFF; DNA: TGTGCCAGCAGCCAGACAGGGGACAAACTGTTTTTT
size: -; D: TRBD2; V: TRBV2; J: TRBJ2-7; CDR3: CASKLGGSIHEQYF; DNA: TGTGCCAGCAAATTGGGCGGGAGTATCCACGAGCAGTACTTC
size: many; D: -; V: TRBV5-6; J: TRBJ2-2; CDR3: CASSLSGYENANTGELFF; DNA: TGTGCCAGCAGCTTATCGGGGTACGAAAACGCGAACACCGGGGAGCTGTTTTTT
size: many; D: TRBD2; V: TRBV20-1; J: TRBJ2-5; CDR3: CSAPPGGSETQYF; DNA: TGCAGTGCTCCTCCCGGGGGGTCGGAGACCCAGTACTTC
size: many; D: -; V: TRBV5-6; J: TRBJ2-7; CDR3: CASSFGAETYEQYF; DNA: TGTGCCAGCAGCTTTGGAGCAGAAACCTACGAGCAGTACTTC
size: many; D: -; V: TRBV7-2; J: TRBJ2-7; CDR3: CASSLTRDSERYF; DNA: TGTGCCAGCAGCTTAACTCGGGACTCCGAACGGTACTTC
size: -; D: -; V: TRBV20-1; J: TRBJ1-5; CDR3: CSARGLSNQPQHF; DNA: TGCAGTGCTAGGGGGCTCAGCAATCAGCCCCAGCATTTT
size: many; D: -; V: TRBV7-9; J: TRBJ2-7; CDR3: CASSWGGYEQYF; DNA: TGTGCCAGCAGCTGGGGAGGCTACGAGCAGTACTTC
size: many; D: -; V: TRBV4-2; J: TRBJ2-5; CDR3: CASSQRLLLQETQYF; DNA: TGTGCCAGCAGCCAGAGACTACTTCTACAAGAGACCCAGTACTTC
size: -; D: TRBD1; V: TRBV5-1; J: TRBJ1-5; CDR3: CASSFQGAPNQPQHF; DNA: TGCGCCAGCAGCTTCCAGGGGGCCCCCAATCAGCCCCAGCATTTT
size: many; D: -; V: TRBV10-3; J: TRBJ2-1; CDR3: CAISGQLDEQFF; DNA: TGTGCCATCAGTGGGCAGTTGGATGAGCAGTTCTTC
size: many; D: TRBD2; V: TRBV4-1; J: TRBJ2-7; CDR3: CASSQGPAGLYEQYF; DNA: TGCGCCAGCAGCCAAGGGCCAGCGGGACTATACGAGCAGTACTTC
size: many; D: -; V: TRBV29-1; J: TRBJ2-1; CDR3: CSVEDGGNEQFF; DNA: TGCAGCGTTGAAGATGGTGGCAATGAGCAGTTCTTC
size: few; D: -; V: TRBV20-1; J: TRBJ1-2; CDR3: CSASGNNPGYTF; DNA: TGCAGTGCTAGTGGGAATAACCCTGGCTACACCTTC
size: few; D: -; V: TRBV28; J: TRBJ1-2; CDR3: CASSLPDGYTF; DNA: TGTGCCAGCAGTTTGCCAGATGGCTACACCTTC
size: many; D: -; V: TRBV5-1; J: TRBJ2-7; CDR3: CASSLVRAPSYEQYF; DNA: TGCGCCAGCAGCTTGGTGAGGGCCCCTTCCTACGAGCAGTACTTC
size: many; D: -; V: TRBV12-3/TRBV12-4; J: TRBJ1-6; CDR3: CASSLQYHNSPLHF; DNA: TGTGCCAGCAGTTTACAATACCATAATTCACCCCTCCACTTT